The clone carrying this TCR beta chain was counted only a few times. The germline V gene encodes CDR1 PRHDT and CDR2 FYEKMQ (reference sequence). Unmatched junction bases numbered 6, after V lost 5 bases and J lost 0 bases. The CDR3 contains 15 residues. Repertoires were generated with immunoSEQ multiplex PCR, while TCRdb's copy carries only in-frame clones and drops some. The sample holds 29,000 or so clones, 55% to 80% seen once. The data belong to a study of blood T cell repertoires in COVID-19. The sample taken for sequencing was peripheral blood. V and J are TRBV13 and TRBJ1-2, with 7 bases lining up with TRBD1. This receptor was obtained from a human donor in a cohort sampled during active COVID-19. The CDR3 coding sequence is TGTGCCAGCAGCATGACAGGGAGTCCTAACTATGGCTACACCTTC. Amino acids: CASSMTGSPNYGYTF.